This T cell receptor beta chain was sequenced in a study of human T cells and chemical hapten exposure (dated by TCRdb to the early 2020s). Broadly, across the study: Libraries were pooled for sequencing, and per-sample TCR yields varied mainly because of small differences in library volumes within the pool. Peripheral blood TCR repertoire changes were tracked in vivo in alopecia patients during primary and secondary sensitization to the hapten diphenylcyclopropenone (DPC). From each blood RNA sample, both TCR alpha and TCR beta chains were sequenced.

Unfractionated whole blood was collected in Tempus Blood RNA tubes, and total RNA was extracted from that blood. As TCR sequencing controls, a few healthy volunteers were used, with blood taken at day 0, 2 weeks and 6 weeks. There are 17 amino acids in the CDR3, from cysteine to phenylalanine inclusive. Only the CDR3 region is kept as DNA, spanning 51 bases read in frame from base 1. Taken from the germline V gene, the CDR1 and CDR2 loops are MNHNS and SASEGT. V is pruned by 0 bases and J by 4 bases, leaving 5 bases of the junction without a gene match. Concerning this clonotype itself: This receptor's antigen is unknown. Base qualities are not at hand, and no much larger clone is one base apart.

Broad study findings and their caveats: DPC sensitization did not change the number of TCRs with a frequency above 1 in 1000, and there was no evidence of changes in global repertoire structure. After repeated subsampling, the strength of the expansion versus patch-test correlation and the threshold at which it became significant changed.

Receptor libraries were prepared by 5' RACE. Reads for this sample came from an Illumina MiSeq. During library preparation, unique molecular identifiers were attached to individual cDNA molecules so that TCRs could be counted in a quantitative, reproducible way. As for how the authors treated the data: A median of roughly 98,000 TCRs per sample was observed, with a range of roughly 23,224 to 750,000. V, J and CDR3 annotation of the TCR reads was carried out using the Decombinator software suite. For PS versus PT1 abundance plots, all samples were subsampled to the same number of TCRs (28,000). TCRs were defined as expanded if absent before sensitization and observed at least eight times at the 2-week time point. TCRdb's own reprocessing of the public reads used fastp at Q25 and MiXCR and kept productive beta chains. Rows merge per CDR3 protein into single entries with the most common DNA and genes. The V and J calls follow TCRdb's processing rather than the paper's. A total of about 80,000 distinct CDR3 sequences appear in this sample, 7.7% of them only once. The ten largest make up 2% to 2.5% of the sample.

This chain is built from TRBV6-1 and TRBJ2-3, and 12 junctional nucleotides match TRBD2. The receptor comes from a male donor in good health. The bases read TGTGCCAGCAGTGAAGCGCCTAGCGGGGGGGCTGCAGATACGCAGTATTTT. It translates to CASSEAPSGGAADTQYF.